This T cell receptor beta chain appears in the sequencing data of a study of OX40 agonist ivuxolimab in advanced cancers. Across the whole study: Patients were given ivuxolimab, an antibody that agonizes OX40 (CD134). A male proportion of more than 75% was recorded, with mean age around 60 years and range about 23 to 90. General observations from the study: Also showing low normalized T-cell clonal expansion were some of the nonresponders.

The CDR3 totals 15 residues. Looked up from germline, CDR1 is LGHNA and CDR2 is YSLEER. V lost 4 bases, J lost 9 bases, and 11 bases stayed unmatched. Profiled with immunoSEQ multiplex PCR; TCRdb holds only in-frame clones, not every one. This sample yields about 39,000 clones, of which more than 85% are seen a single time; approximately 22% belongs to the top ten. In regard to this clone: Its antigen is unidentified.

Autoimmune disease history or systemic immunosuppression was exclusionary. The receptor's source is an adult with an advanced solid tumor such as melanoma, head and neck, liver or kidney cancer. This sequence joins TRBV4-3 and TRBJ2-1, with TRBD1 matching 8 bases. The sample consisted of CD4+ or CD8+ T cells sorted from blood, taken in a trial of the OX40 agonist ivuxolimab. Here the CDR3 DNA reads TGCGCCAGCAGCCCACGTCGGCAGGGGGCAGGTGAGCAGTTCTTC. Encoded protein: CASSPRRQGAGEQFF.